This section outlines one T cell receptor beta chain sequence together with its context. Its target is not known. Sorted subsets were CFSE-labeled and cultured approximately 5 days with allogeneic dendritic cells. These data come from a study of regulatory dendritic cells for organ transplantation. Study details: LPS was added to dendritic cell cultures on day 6.

Notes on the study in general: Regulatory dendritic cells appeared to expand memory CD8+ clones less than mature ones. Considerable individual heterogeneity was seen in alloreactive memory CD8+ T cells.

The protocol was immunoSEQ multiplex PCR, while the TCRdb copy is restricted to in-frame clones and leaves out a portion. This table has about 12,000 clones, approximately 75% appearing once. The TCR sequence derives from a human donor in good health. Sequencing input: naive CD8+ T cells from blood cultured with regulatory dendritic cells. The subset here: CD45RA+ naive T cells.

Here the CDR3 reads CASSPGIGGFNEQFF. The DNA of the CDR3 is TGCGCCAGCAGCCCGGGGATCGGGGGGTTCAATGAGCAGTTCTTC. The chain has TRBV4-3 and TRBJ2-1; 7 bases are shared with TRBD2. The CDR3 extends over 15 amino acids. With V trimmed by 4 bases and J by 6 bases, 9 bases remained unmatched. Germline V lookup: CDR1 LGHNA, CDR2 YSLEER.